This T cell receptor beta chain emerged from a study of cytomegalovirus exposure and HLA in healthy donors. Trimming cost V 9 bases and J 1 base; bases outside gene matches: 14. The CDR3 consists of 16 residues. Germline assignment: CDR1 MNHNY and CDR2 SVGAGI (reference sequence). As concerns this clone: Its target is not known.

PCR employed 60 Vbeta and 13 Jbeta primers. Using immunoSEQ multiplex PCR, the repertoire was profiled, and TCRdb retains in-frame clones only, with some absent. This sample has over 200,000 clones, with 82% found just once. Whole-study findings and limits: An apparent linkage of common viral pathogens to several of the most significant clusters emerged in a later analysis.

This receptor was obtained from a woman aged 40 to 50 in good health and CMV-seropositive. The sequenced material came from PBMCs. V usage is TRBV6-6 and J usage is TRBJ2-7; TRBD1 matches 8 bases. CDR3 sequence (DNA): TGTGCCAGTCGCACAGGGGGGAGAGTCTCGTCCTACGAGCAGTACTTC. Its translation is CASRTGGRVSSYEQYF.